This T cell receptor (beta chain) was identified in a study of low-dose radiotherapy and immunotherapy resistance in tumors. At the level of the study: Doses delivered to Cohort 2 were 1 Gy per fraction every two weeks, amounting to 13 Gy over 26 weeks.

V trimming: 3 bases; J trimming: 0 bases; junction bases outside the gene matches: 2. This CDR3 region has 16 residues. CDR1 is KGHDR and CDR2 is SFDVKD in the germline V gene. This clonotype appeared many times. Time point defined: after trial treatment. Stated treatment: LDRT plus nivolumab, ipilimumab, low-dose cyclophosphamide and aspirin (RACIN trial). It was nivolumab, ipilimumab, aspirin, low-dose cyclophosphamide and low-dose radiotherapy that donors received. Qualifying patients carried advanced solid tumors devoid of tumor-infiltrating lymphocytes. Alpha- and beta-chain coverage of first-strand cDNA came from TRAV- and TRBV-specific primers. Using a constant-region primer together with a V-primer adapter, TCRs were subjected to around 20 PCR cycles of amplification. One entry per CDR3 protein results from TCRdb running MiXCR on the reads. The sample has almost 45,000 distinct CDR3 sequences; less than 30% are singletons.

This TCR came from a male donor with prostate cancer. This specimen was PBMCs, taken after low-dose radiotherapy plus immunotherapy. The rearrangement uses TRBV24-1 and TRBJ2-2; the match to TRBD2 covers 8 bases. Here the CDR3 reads CATSDTGGANTGELFF. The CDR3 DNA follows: TGTGCCACCAGTGATACCGGGGGGGCGAACACCGGGGAGCTGTTTTTT.